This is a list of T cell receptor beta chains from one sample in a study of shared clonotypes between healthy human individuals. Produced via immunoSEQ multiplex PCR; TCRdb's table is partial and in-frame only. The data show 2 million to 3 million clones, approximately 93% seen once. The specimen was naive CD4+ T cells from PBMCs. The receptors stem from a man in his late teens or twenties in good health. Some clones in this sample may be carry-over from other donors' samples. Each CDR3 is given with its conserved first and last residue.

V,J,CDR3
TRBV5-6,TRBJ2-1,CASSLEREQFF
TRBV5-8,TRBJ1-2,CASSPPPGQGAVGGYTF
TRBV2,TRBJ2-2,CASSDQFTGELFF
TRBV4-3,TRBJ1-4,CASSQDSMGGTNEKLFF
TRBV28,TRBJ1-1,CASSVPQGRTEAFF
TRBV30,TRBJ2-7,CAWVPGTASYEQYF
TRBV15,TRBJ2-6,CATSRLKGANVLTF
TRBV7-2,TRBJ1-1,CASSFGGMNTEAFF
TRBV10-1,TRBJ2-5,CASSEAVQETQYF
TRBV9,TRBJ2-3,CASSVVGSRGTDTQYF
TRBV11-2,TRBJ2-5,CASSLGLTSGYQETQYF
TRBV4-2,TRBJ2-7,CASSPGRAYEQYF
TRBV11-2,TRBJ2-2,CASRLLPGTITGELFF
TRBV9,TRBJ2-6,CASSREGFGANVLTF
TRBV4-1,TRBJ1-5,CASSQVVSGVGQPQHF
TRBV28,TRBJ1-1,CASSLSGTGVPLAFF
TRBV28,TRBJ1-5,CASRGNQPQHF
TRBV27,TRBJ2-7,CASRWQGGGAYEQYF
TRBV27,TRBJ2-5,CASSGSMETQYF
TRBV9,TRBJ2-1,CASSVTSGSYNEQFF
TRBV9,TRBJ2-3,CASSVGNVVGNTQYF
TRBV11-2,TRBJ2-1,CASSLGGLGDEQFF
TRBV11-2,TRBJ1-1,CASSLDLGTMAFF
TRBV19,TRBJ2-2,CASSRDYLNTGELFF
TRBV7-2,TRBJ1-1,CASSQTGAVEAFF
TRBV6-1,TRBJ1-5,CASSERGQSNQPQHF
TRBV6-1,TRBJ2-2,CASSEVVAGELFF
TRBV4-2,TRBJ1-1,CASSQGWNTEAFF
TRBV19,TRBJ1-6,CASSIGQINSPLHF
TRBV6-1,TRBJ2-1,CAGAGLFNNEQFF
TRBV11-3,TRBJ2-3,CASSLGGPAGTDTQYF